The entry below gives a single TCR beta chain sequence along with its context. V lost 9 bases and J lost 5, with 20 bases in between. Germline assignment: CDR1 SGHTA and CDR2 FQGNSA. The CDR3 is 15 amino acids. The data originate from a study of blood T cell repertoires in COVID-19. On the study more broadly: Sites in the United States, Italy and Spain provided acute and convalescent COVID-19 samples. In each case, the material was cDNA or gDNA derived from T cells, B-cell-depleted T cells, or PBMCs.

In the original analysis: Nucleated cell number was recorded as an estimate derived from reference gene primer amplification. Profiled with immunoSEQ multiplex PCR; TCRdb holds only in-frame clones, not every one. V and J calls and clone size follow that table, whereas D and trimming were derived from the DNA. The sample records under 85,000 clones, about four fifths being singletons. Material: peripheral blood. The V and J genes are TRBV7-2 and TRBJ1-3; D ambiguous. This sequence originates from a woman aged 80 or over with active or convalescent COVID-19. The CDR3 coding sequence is TGTGCCAGTCTTTACGCCGGGAAGCTGAGAAACACCATATATTTT. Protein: CASLYAGKLRNTIYF. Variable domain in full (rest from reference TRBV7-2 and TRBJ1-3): GAGVSQSPSNKVTEKGKDVELRCDPISGHTALYWYRQSLGQGLEFLIYFQGNSAPDKSGLPSDRFSAERTGGSVSTLTIQRTQQEDSAVYLCASLYAGKLRNTIYFGEGSWLTVV.